This is a list of T cell receptor beta chains from one sample in a study of T cell repertoires in cytomegalovirus infection. These receptors have no identified antigens. TCRdb used MiXCR to reprocess the reads, holding one entry per CDR3 protein. The data contain some 350,000 distinct CDR3 sequences, 25% to 35% of them singletons. Sample: cultured PBMCs, taken from culture after CMV antigen stimulation. Source of these receptors: a human donor in good health (CMV status not recorded). Some clones in this sample may be carry-over from other donors' samples. Each CDR3 is given with its conserved first and last residue. D genes are given only for firm matches. Clone size, where shown, is once, few, many, or a class for clones that have expanded.

TGCGCCAGCAGTCAATCTAGGATAGCCGCTGTGAACGAGCAGTACTTC,CASSQSRIAAVNEQYF,16,TRBJ2-7,TRBV23-1,.,.
TGTGCCAGCAGTTTAGGGAGGGGCCCCTCAAATGAAAAACTGTTTTTT,CASSLGRGPSNEKLFF,16,TRBJ1-4,TRBV12-3/TRBV12-4,few,.
TGTGCCAGCAGAGCTACAGGGTTAGAGACCCAGTACTTC,CASRATGLETQYF,13,TRBJ2-5,TRBV2,.,.
TGTGCCAGTACAGCAGGTCCAGGGTCCCACTACGAGCAGTACTTC,CASTAGPGSHYEQYF,15,TRBJ2-7,TRBV19,.,.
TGTGCCAGCAGTTACTCGATAAACAGGGGCGGAACCTACGAGCAGTACTTC,CASSYSINRGGTYEQYF,17,TRBJ2-7,TRBV6-6,few,TRBD1
TGTGCCAGCTCACCCCTGGGACAGGGGACGGACGAGCAGTACTTC,CASSPLGQGTDEQYF,15,TRBJ2-7,TRBV18,.,TRBD1
TGTGCCACCAGTGATTTGGGGACAGGGGGCCCGCGAGGCACCGGGGAGCTGTTTTTT,CATSDLGTGGPRGTGELFF,19,TRBJ2-2,TRBV24-1,.,TRBD1
TGTGCCAGCAGGGTAGCGGGAGGGATTTCGAATGAGCAGTTCTTC,CASRVAGGISNEQFF,15,TRBJ2-1,TRBV12-3/TRBV12-4,few,TRBD2
TGTGCCAGCAGTTTCTCGGGGTCCTATGGCTACACCTTC,CASSFSGSYGYTF,13,TRBJ1-2,TRBV27,many,.
TGTGCCAGTAGAGAAGGGGGCTATGGTGGCTACACCTTC,CASREGGYGGYTF,13,TRBJ1-2,TRBV19,few,TRBD1
TGTGCCAGCAGCCCCCCTGTGAGGGGCTGGCGAAGAAACACCATATATTTT,CASSPPVRGWRRNTIYF,17,TRBJ1-3,TRBV7-2,many,.
TGTGCCAGCAGCCGATTGACAGGGTGGCCCGGGGAGCTGTTTTTT,CASSRLTGWPGELFF,15,TRBJ2-2,TRBV14,.,TRBD1
TGTGCCAGCAGCCAAGACAGGGGGAACCAGCCCCAGCATTTT,CASSQDRGNQPQHF,14,TRBJ1-5,TRBV6-1,many,TRBD1
TGCAGTGCTAGAGTGGGGACTAGCTACGAGCAGTACTTC,CSARVGTSYEQYF,13,TRBJ2-7,TRBV20-1,once,TRBD2
TGTGCCAGCAGTAGTCACACAGCCAAAAACATTCAGTACTTC,CASSSHTAKNIQYF,14,TRBJ2-4,TRBV11-3,.,.
TGTGCCAGCAGTCCTCCCCCGGTCTATCAGCCCCAGCATTTT,CASSPPPVYQPQHF,14,TRBJ1-5,TRBV28,.,.
TGTGCCAGCACCCTAGGGTCCGGGGGCTACAATCAGCCCCAGCATTTT,CASTLGSGGYNQPQHF,16,TRBJ1-5,TRBV7-9,many,.
TGTGCCAGCAGGCAAGGGGAGGGGAACACTGAAGCTTTCTTT,CASRQGEGNTEAFF,14,TRBJ1-1,TRBV6-8,.,.
TGTGCCAGCAGTGAGGGGTTTATTGGCACAGATACGCAGTATTTT,CASSEGFIGTDTQYF,15,TRBJ2-3,TRBV6-1,many,.
TGTGCCAGCAGTTCCAGGGGGCTGGGTCGTTACGAGCAGTACTTC,CASSSRGLGRYEQYF,15,TRBJ2-7,TRBV28,.,TRBD1
TGTGCCAGCAGCTTGCTTTTCAGCAGGGGAATACCCAAGGAGACCCAGTACTTC,CASSLLFSRGIPKETQYF,18,TRBJ2-5,TRBV5-6,.,.
TGTGCCAGCAGCTCGACAGGGGGCCACAATCAGCCCCAGCATTTT,CASSSTGGHNQPQHF,15,TRBJ1-5,TRBV12-3/TRBV12-4,.,TRBD1
TGTGCCAGCAGCCTAGACTACACCTACAATGAGCAGTTCTTC,CASSLDYTYNEQFF,14,TRBJ2-1,TRBV7-3,few,.
TGTGCCAGCAGTCCCCGCCGTTGGGACAGGGGCAATAACGAGCAGTACTTC,CASSPRRWDRGNNEQYF,17,TRBJ2-7,TRBV12-3/TRBV12-4,.,TRBD1
TGTGCCAGCAGCCTTCAACAAGGGCAGCAGTTCTTC,CASSLQQGQQFF,12,TRBJ2-1,TRBV28,once,.
TGTGCCAGCAGCTTAAGGCAGGGTCGAAACACCATATATTTT,CASSLRQGRNTIYF,14,TRBJ1-3,TRBV7-8,.,.
TGTGCCAGCAGTTTTGAGCAGGCCTACGAGCAGTACTTC,CASSFEQAYEQYF,13,TRBJ2-7,TRBV28,few,.
TGTGCCACCAGTGCCTCCGGGACAGAGGACAATGAGCAGTTCTTC,CATSASGTEDNEQFF,15,TRBJ2-1,TRBV24-1,.,TRBD1
TGTGCCAGCAGTTCCGGAGTGGACCGCACTAATTCACCCCTCCACTTT,CASSSGVDRTNSPLHF,16,TRBJ1-6,TRBV6-1,.,.
TGTGCCAGCAGCCCAAACCCCACTAGCGGGAACACCGGGGAGCTGTTTTTT,CASSPNPTSGNTGELFF,17,TRBJ2-2,TRBV7-3,many,TRBD2
TGTGCCAGAGGGGGAATTAGCGGGAGCTCCGAGTTCTTC,CARGGISGSSEFF,13,TRBJ2-1,TRBV2,.,TRBD2
TGTGCCAGCAGTACACAGGGTTCCTCTAACTATGGCTACACCTTC,CASSTQGSSNYGYTF,15,TRBJ1-2,TRBV28,.,.
TGTGCCAGCAGCTCAGGGGGTCCCGTTAGCGGGAGGGCCCCCTACAATGAGCAGTTCTTC,CASSSGGPVSGRAPYNEQFF,20,TRBJ2-1,TRBV7-8,.,TRBD2
TGTGCCAGCAGCTTAGCGGGCAGGGGGCAAACTGAAGCTTTCTTT,CASSLAGRGQTEAFF,15,TRBJ1-1,TRBV7-9,.,TRBD1